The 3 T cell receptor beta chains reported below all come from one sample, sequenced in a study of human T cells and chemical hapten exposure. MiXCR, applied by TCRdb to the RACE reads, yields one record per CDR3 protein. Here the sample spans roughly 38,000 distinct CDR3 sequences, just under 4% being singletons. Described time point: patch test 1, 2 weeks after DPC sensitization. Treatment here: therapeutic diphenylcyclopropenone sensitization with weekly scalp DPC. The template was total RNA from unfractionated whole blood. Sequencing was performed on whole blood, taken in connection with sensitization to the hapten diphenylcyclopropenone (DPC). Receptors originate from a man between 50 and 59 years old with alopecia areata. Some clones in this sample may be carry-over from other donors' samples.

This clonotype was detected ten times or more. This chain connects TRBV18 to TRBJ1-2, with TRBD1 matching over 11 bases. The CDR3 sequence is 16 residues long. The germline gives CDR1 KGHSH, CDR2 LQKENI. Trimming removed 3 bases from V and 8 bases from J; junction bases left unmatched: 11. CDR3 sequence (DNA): TGTGCCAGCTCACCCTCCGGGACAGGGGGTTTGAGAGGCTACACCTTC. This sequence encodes CASSPSGTGGLRGYTF.

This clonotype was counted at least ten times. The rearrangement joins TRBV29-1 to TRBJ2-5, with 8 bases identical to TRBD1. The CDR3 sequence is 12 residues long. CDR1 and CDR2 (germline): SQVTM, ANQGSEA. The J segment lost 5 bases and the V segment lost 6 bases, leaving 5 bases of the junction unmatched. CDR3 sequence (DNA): TGCAGCGTATACAGGGGGGAGGAGACCCAGTACTTC. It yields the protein CSVYRGEETQYF.

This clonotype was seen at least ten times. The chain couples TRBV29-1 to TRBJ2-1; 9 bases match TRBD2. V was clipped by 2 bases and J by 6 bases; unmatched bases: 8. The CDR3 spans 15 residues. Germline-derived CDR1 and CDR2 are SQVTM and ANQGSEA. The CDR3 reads CSVEPSRGGANEQFF. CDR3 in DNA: TGCAGCGTTGAACCCTCCCGCGGGGGGGCCAATGAGCAGTTCTTC.